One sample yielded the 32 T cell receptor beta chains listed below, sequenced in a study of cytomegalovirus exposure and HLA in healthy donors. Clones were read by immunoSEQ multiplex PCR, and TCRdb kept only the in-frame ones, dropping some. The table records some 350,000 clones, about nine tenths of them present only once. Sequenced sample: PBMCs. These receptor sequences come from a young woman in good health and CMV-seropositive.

In nucleotides, the CDR3 is TGTGCCAGCAGTGACCCCGGGACTAGCTCTGCTATCTACAATGAGCAGTTCTTC. Translating it yields CASSDPGTSSAIYNEQFF. This chain connects TRBV2 to TRBJ2-1; TRBD2 matches 9 bases. The V gene's germline CDR1 is SNHLY and CDR2 FYNNEI. V dropped 3 bases and J dropped 3; count of bases not matched to a gene: 12. The CDR3 loop spans 18 amino acids.

CDR3 nucleotide sequence: TGTGCCTTGAAACAGGGGGCTTACACCGGGGAGCTGTTTTTT. Translating gives CALKQGAYTGELFF. The rearrangement links TRBV15 to TRBJ2-2, with TRBD1 matching over 9 bases. V lost 11 bases, J lost 3 bases, and 7 bases stayed unmatched. This CDR3 is 14 amino acids long. Looked up from germline, CDR1 is LNHNV and CDR2 is YYDKDF (reference sequence). Combining the CDR3 with reference TRBV15 and TRBJ2-2 gives the whole variable domain DAMVIQNPRYQVTQFGKPVTLSCSQTLNHNVMYWYQQKSSQAPKLLFHYYDKDFNNEADTPDNFQSRRPNTSFCFLDIRSPGLGDTAMYLCALKQGAYTGELFFGEGSRLTVL.

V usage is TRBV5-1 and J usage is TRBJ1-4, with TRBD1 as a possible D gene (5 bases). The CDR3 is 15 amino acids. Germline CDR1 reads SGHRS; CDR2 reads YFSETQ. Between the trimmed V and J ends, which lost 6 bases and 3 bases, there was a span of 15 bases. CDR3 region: CASTPERGPNEKLFF. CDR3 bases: TGCGCCAGCACTCCCGAACGGGGACCTAATGAAAAACTGTTTTTT.

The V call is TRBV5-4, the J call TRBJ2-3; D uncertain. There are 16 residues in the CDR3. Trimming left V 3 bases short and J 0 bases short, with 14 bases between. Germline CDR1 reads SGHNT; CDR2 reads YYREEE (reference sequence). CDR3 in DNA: TGTGCCAGCAGCTCCCCTGGGCCAGGCAGCACAGATACGCAGTATTTT. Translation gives CASSSPGPGSTDTQYF.

The CDR3 DNA reads as TGTGCCAGCAGCTTATGGGACCAGCCCCAGCATTTT. It yields the protein CASSLWDQPQHF. The chain couples TRBV11-2 to TRBJ1-5; D is possibly TRBD1 (5 bases). Deletions cut 2 bases from V and 7 bases from J, with 6 bases between. Germline V lookup: CDR1 SGHAT, CDR2 FQNNGV. The CDR3 runs to 12 residues. Filled out from reference TRBV11-2 and TRBJ1-5, the complete variable domain reads EAGVAQSPRYKIIEKRQSVAFWCNPISGHATLYWYQQILGQGPKLLIQFQNNGVVDDSQLPKDRFSAERLKGVDSTLKIQPAKLEDSAVYLCASSLWDQPQHFGDGTRLSIL.

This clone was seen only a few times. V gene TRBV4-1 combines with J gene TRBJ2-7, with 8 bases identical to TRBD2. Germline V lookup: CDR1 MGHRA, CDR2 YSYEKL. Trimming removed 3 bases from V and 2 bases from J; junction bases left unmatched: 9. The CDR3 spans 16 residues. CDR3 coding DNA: TGCGCCAGCAGCCATCAAGGACTAGCCGAGGCCTACGAGCAGTACTTC. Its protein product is CASSHQGLAEAYEQYF.

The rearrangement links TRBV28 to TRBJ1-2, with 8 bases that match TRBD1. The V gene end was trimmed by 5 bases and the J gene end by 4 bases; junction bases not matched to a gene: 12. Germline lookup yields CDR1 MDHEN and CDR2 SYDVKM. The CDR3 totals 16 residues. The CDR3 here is CASSNPPGQGGYGYTF. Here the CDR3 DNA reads TGTGCCAGCAGTAATCCCCCCGGACAGGGAGGCTATGGCTACACCTTC.

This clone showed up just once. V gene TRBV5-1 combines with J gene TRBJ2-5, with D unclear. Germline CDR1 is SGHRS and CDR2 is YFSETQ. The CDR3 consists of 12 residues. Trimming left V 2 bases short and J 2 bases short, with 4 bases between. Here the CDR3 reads CASSFYQETQYF. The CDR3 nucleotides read TGCGCCAGCAGCTTCTATCAAGAGACCCAGTACTTC.

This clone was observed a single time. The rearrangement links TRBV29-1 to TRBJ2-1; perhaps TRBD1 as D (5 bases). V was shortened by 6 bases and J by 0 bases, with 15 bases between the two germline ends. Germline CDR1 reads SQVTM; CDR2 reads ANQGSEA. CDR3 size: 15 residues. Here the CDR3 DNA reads TGCAGCGTCGCCCTCAGGGAAAACTCCTACAATGAGCAGTTCTTC. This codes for CSVALRENSYNEQFF.

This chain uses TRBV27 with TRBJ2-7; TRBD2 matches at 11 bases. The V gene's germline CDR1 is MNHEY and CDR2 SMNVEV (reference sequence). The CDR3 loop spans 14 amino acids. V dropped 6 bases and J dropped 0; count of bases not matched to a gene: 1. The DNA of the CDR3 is TGTGCCAGCAGGGGACTAGCGGCCTCCTACGAGCAGTACTTC. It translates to CASRGLAASYEQYF.

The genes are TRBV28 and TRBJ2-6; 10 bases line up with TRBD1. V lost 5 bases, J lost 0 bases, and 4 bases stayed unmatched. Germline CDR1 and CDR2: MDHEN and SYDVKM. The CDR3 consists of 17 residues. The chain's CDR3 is CASSMGQGNSGANVLTF. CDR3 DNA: TGTGCCAGCAGTATGGGACAGGGGAACTCTGGGGCCAACGTCCTGACTTTC.

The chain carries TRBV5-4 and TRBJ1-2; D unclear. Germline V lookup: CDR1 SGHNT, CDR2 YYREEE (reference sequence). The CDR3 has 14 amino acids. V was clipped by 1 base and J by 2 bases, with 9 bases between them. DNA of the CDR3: TGTGCCAGCAGCTTGCACCGTACCAACTATGGCTACACCTTC. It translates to CASSLHRTNYGYTF.

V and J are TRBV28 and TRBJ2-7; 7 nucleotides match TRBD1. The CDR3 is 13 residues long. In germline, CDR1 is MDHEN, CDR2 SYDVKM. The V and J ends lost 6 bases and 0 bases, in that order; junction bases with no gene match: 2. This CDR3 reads CASRGTVSYEQYF. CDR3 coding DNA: TGTGCCAGCAGGGGGACAGTCTCCTACGAGCAGTACTTC.

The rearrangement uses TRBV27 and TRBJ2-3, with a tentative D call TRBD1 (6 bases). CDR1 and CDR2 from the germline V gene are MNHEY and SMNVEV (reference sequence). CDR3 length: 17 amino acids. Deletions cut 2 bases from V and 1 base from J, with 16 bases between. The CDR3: CASSLRQGRLGTDTQYF. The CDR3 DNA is TGTGCCAGCAGTTTACGCCAGGGGCGCTTGGGCACAGATACGCAGTATTTT.

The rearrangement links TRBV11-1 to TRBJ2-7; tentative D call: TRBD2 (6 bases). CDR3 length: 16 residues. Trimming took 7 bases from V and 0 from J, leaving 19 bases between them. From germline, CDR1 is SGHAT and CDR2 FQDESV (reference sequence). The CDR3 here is CASTSPEGLSSYEQYF. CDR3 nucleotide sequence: TGTGCCAGCACCTCACCGGAGGGCCTGAGCTCCTACGAGCAGTACTTC.

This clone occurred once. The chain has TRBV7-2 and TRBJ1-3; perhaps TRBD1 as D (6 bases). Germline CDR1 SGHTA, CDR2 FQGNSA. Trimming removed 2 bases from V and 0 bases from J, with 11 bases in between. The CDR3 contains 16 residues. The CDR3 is CASSLNRASSGNTIYF. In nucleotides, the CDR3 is TGTGCCAGCAGCTTAAACAGGGCTTCCTCTGGAAACACCATATATTTT.

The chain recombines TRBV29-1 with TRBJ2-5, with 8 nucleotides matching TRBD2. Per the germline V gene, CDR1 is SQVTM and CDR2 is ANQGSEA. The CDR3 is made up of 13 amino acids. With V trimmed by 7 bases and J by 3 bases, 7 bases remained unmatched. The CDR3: CSATSGGKETQYF. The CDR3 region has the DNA TGCAGCGCCACGTCGGGAGGGAAAGAGACCCAGTACTTC.

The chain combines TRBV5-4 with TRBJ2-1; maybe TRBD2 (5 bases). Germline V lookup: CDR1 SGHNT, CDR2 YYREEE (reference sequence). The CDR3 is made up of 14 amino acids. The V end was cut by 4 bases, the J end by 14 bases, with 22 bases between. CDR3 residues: CASSPKRQPKGEFF. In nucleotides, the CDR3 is TGTGCCAGCAGCCCGAAGAGACAACCCAAGGGAGAGTTCTTC.

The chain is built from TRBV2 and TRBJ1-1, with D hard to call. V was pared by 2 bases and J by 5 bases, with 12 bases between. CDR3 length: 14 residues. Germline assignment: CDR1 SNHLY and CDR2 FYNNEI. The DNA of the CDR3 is TGTGCCAGCAGTGAAACGGCAGCGGGGACTGAAGCTTTCTTT. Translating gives CASSETAAGTEAFF.

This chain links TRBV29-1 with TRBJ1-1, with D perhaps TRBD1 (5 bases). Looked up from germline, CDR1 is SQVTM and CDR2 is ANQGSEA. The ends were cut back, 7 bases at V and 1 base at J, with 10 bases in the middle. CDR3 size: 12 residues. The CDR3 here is CSAYRTNTEAFF. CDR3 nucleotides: TGCAGCGCCTACAGGACGAACACTGAAGCTTTCTTT. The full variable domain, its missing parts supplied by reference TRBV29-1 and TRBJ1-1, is SAVISQKPSRDICQRGTSLTIQCQVDSQVTMMFWYRQQPGQSLTLIATANQGSEATYESGFVIDKFPISRPNLTFSTLTVSNMSPEDSSIYLCSAYRTNTEAFFGQGTRLTVV.

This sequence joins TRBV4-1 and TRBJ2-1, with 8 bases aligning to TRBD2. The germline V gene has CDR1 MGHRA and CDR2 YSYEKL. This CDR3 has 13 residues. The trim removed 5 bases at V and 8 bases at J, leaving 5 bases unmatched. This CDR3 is CASSTGTRDEQFF. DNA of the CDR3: TGCGCCAGCAGCACCGGGACTAGAGATGAGCAGTTCTTC.

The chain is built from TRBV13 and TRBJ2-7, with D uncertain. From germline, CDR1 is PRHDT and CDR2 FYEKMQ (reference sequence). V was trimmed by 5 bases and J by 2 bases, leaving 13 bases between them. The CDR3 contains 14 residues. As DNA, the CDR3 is TGTGCCAGCAGCCCTAGTTCCCGAGCCTACGAGCAGTACTTC. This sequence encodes CASSPSSRAYEQYF.

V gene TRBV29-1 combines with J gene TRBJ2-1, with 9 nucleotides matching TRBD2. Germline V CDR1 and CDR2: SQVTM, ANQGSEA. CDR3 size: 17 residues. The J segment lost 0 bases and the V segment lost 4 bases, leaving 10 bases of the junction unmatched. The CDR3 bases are TGCAGCGTTGGAGGGCCAGCGGGAGGAAGCTCCTACAATGAGCAGTTCTTC. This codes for CSVGGPAGGSSYNEQFF.

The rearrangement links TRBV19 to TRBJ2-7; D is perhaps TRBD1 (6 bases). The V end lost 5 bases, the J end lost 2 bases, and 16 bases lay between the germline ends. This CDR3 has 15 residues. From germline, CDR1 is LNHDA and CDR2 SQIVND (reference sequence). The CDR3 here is CASSGPGQTTYEQYF. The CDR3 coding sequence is TGTGCCAGTAGTGGACCGGGACAAACCACCTACGAGCAGTACTTC.

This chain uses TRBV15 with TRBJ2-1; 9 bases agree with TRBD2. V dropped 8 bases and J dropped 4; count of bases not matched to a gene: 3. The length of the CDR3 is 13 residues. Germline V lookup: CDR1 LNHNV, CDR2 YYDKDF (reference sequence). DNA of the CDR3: TGTGCCACCGGGCTAGCGGGGTACAATGAGCAGTTCTTC. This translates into CATGLAGYNEQFF. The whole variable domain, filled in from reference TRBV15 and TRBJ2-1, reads DAMVIQNPRYQVTQFGKPVTLSCSQTLNHNVMYWYQQKSSQAPKLLFHYYDKDFNNEADTPDNFQSRRPNTSFCFLDIRSPGLGDTAMYLCATGLAGYNEQFFGPGTRLTVL.

The CDR3 here is CASSSGTSSYEQYF. The DNA for the CDR3 is TGTGCCAGCAGTTCCGGGACTAGTTCCTACGAGCAGTACTTC. J is TRBJ2-7 and V is TRBV27; 8 nucleotides agree with TRBD2. The CDR3 contains 14 residues. The ends lost 4 bases at V and 1 base at J; junction bases unmatched: 3. The germline gives CDR1 MNHEY, CDR2 SMNVEV (reference sequence).

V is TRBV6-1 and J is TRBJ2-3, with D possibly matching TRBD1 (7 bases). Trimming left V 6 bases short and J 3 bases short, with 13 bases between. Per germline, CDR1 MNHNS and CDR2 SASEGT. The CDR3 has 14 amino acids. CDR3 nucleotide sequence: TGTGCCAGCAGAGAGACAGGGAGGACAGATACGCAGTATTTT. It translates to CASRETGRTDTQYF.

For the CDR3, the DNA is TGTGCCTGGAGTGTACGGGGCTTCCACTCTGGGGCCAACGTCCTGACTTTC. Amino acids: CAWSVRGFHSGANVLTF. This sequence joins TRBV30 and TRBJ2-6; D is tentatively TRBD1 or TRBD2 (5 bases each). Between the trimmed V and J ends, which lost 0 bases and 0 bases, there was a span of 12 bases. The germline gives CDR1 GTSNPN, CDR2 SVGIG (reference sequence). The CDR3 length is 17 residues.

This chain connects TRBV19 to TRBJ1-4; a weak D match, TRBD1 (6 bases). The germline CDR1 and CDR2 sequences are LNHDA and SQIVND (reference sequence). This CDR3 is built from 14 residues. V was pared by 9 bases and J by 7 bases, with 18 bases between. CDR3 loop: CASHIRGSGEKLFF. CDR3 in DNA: TGTGCCAGCCACATCAGGGGATCAGGTGAAAAACTGTTTTTT.

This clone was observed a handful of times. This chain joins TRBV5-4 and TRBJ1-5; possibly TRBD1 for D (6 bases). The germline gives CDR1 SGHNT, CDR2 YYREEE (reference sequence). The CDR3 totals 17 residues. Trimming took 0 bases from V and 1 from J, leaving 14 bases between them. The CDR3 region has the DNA TGTGCCAGCAGCTTGGGGACGGGACAAGGGAGCAATCAGCCCCAGCATTTT. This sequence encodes CASSLGTGQGSNQPQHF.

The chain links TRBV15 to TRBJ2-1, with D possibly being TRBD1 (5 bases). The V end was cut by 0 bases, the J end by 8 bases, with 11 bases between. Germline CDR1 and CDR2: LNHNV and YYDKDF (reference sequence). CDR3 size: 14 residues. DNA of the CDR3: TGTGCCACCAGCAGAGATCGACAGTCTGATGAGCAGTTCTTC. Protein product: CATSRDRQSDEQFF. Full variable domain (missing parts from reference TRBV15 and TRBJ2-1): DAMVIQNPRYQVTQFGKPVTLSCSQTLNHNVMYWYQQKSSQAPKLLFHYYDKDFNNEADTPDNFQSRRPNTSFCFLDIRSPGLGDTAMYLCATSRDRQSDEQFFGPGTRLTVL.

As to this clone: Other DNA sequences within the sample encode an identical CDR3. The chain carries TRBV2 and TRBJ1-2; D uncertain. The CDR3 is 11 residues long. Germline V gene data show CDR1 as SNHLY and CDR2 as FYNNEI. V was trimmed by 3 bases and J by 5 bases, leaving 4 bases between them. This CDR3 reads CASSEGYGYTF. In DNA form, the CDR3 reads TGTGCCAGCAGTGAGGGGTATGGCTACACCTTC.